This passage covers 28 T cell receptor beta chains from one sample sequenced in a study of cytomegalovirus exposure and HLA in healthy donors. Primers included in the PCR were 60 Vbeta and 13 Jbeta primers. Measured with immunoSEQ multiplex PCR; TCRdb has only the in-frame clones, and not every one. The sample yields approximately 200,000 clones, 70% to 90% seen once. The sequenced sample consisted of PBMCs. All receptors come from a woman aged 18-29 years in good health and CMV-seropositive.

The chain recombines TRBV10-1 with TRBJ2-7; D is possibly TRBD2 (6 bases). The CDR3 length is 13 residues. Germline CDR1 and CDR2: WNHNN and SYGVQD (reference sequence). With 8 bases removed from V and 3 bases from J, the gap between germline ends came to 14 bases. The CDR3 nucleotides read TGCGCCAGCCCAAAAAAGGAGGGCTACGAGCAGTACGTC. Translated, it gives CASPKKEGYEQYV.

The rearrangement joins TRBV27 to TRBJ1-2, with D hard to call. The germline V and J ends were trimmed by 2 bases and 6 bases, with 7 bases remaining between them. The CDR3 has 12 amino acids. Germline assignment: CDR1 MNHEY and CDR2 SMNVEV (reference sequence). The CDR3 bases are TGTGCCAGCAGTTTAGCAGGAAATGGCTACACCTTC. Protein sequence: CASSLAGNGYTF.

The V and J genes are TRBV19 and TRBJ1-5; TRBD1 is a possible D gene (6 bases). Trimming removed 0 bases from V and 4 bases from J, with 13 bases in between. The CDR3 is made up of 16 amino acids. CDR1 is LNHDA, CDR2 SQIVND, per germline (reference sequence). CDR3 in DNA: TGTGCCAGTAGTATAGACTCCGGGACAAGAAATCAGCCCCAGCATTTT. It is translated as CASSIDSGTRNQPQHF.

The table lists this clone with a few counts. CDR3 loop: CASASGQGYEQFF. The CDR3 DNA reads TGTGCCAGCGCCTCCGGCCAGGGTTATGAGCAGTTCTTC. This chain links TRBV5-5 with TRBJ2-1; the D gene is possibly TRBD1 (5 bases). Germline lookup yields CDR1 SGHKS and CDR2 YYEKEE (reference sequence). Trimming removed 7 bases at V and 8 bases at J, with 16 bases between. This CDR3 is 13 amino acids long. Full variable domain (outside the CDR3, taken from reference TRBV5-5 and TRBJ2-1): DAGVTQSPTHLIKTRGQQVTLRCSPISGHKSVSWYQQVLGQGPQFIFQYYEKEERGRGNFPDRFSARQFPNYSSELNVNALLLGDSALYLCASASGQGYEQFFGPGTRLTVL.

Of note for this clone: An end of the junction differs from the germline gene, which may be a read error. This chain connects TRBV7-2 to TRBJ2-2; D perhaps matches TRBD2 (5 bases). Germline assignment: CDR1 SGHTA and CDR2 FQGNSA. The CDR3 covers 12 residues. The CDR3 region is CASSTRYGELFF. The DNA of the CDR3 is TGTGCCAGCAGCACCAGATACGGGGAGTTGTTTTTT.

This chain connects TRBV4-1 to TRBJ1-2; 9 bases line up with TRBD1. The CDR3 loop spans 13 amino acids. J lost 6 bases, V lost 4 bases, and 3 bases had no gene match. Germline CDR1 reads MGHRA; CDR2 reads YSYEKL. The CDR3 loop reads CASSLGTGNGYTF. CDR3 sequence (DNA): TGCGCCAGCAGCCTCGGGACAGGGAATGGCTACACCTTC.

The CDR3 region is CASSQASSLVGYNEQFF. The CDR3 DNA is TGTGCCAGCAGCCAAGCTAGTTCCCTGGTCGGATACAATGAGCAGTTCTTC. The J gene is TRBJ2-1, the V gene TRBV14; D is unresolved. The germline gives CDR1 SGHDN, CDR2 FVKESK. Trimming left V 1 base short and J 4 bases short, with 17 bases between. This CDR3 has 17 amino acids.

The rearrangement joins TRBV6-1 to TRBJ1-2; the match to TRBD1 covers 8 bases. Germline CDR1 reads MNHNS; CDR2 reads SASEGT. The CDR3 loop spans 15 amino acids. V was clipped by 6 bases and J by 6 bases; unmatched bases: 12. The CDR3 region has the DNA TGTGCCAGCAGCACAACCCGCCGACAGGGGAATGGCTACACCTTC. Its translation: CASSTTRRQGNGYTF.

The CDR3 DNA reads as TGTGCCAGCTCACCAGACAGGGGGACAGGGGAGAACGAGCAGTACTTC. Its protein is CASSPDRGTGENEQYF. The chain uses TRBV18 and TRBJ2-7, with TRBD1 identical over 10 bases. The CDR3 contains 16 residues. The V and J ends lost 2 bases and 5 bases, in that order; junction bases with no gene match: 9. Germline assignment: CDR1 KGHSH and CDR2 LQKENI.

The J gene is TRBJ1-1, the V gene TRBV4-3, with D unclear. Germline V gene lookup returns CDR1 LGHNA and CDR2 YSLEER. This CDR3 contains 16 residues. Between the trimmed V and J ends, which lost 1 base and 6 bases, there was a span of 18 bases. CDR3 sequence reads: CASSQGYGLPKSEAFF. In DNA form, the CDR3 reads TGCGCCAGCAGCCAAGGGTACGGACTTCCCAAGTCTGAAGCTTTCTTT.

The V and J genes are TRBV11-3 and TRBJ1-1; 7 bases are a match to TRBD1. CDR1 and CDR2 from the germline V gene are SGHNT and YENEEA. With 2 bases clipped from V and 6 bases from J, the junction kept 12 bases outside the gene matches. This CDR3 has 16 amino acids. CDR3 in amino acids: CASSLTPGQVLPEAFF. The CDR3 DNA reads TGTGCCAGCAGCTTAACTCCCGGACAGGTACTTCCTGAAGCTTTCTTT.

The V call is TRBV5-1, the J call TRBJ2-1; 12 bases are a match to TRBD2. Germline CDR1 is SGHRS and CDR2 is YFSETQ. CDR3 length: 17 amino acids. The V gene end was trimmed by 1 base and the J gene end by 4 bases; junction bases not matched to a gene: 6. CDR3 sequence reads: CASSLNLAGGLYNEQFF. The CDR3 nucleotides read TGCGCCAGCAGCTTGAATCTAGCGGGGGGGCTATACAATGAGCAGTTCTTC. Complete variable domain (other parts from reference TRBV5-1 and TRBJ2-1): KAGVTQTPRYLIKTRGQQVTLSCSPISGHRSVSWYQQTPGQGLQFLFEYFSETQRNKGNFPGRFSGRQFSNSRSEMNVSTLELGDSALYLCASSLNLAGGLYNEQFFGPGTRLTVL.

V is TRBV30 and J is TRBJ1-6; 8 nucleotides match TRBD1. Germline CDR1 is GTSNPN and CDR2 is SVGIG (reference sequence). Trimming cost V 0 bases and J 6 bases; bases outside gene matches: 16. This CDR3 is built from 19 residues. CDR3 residues: CAWSVRGFAGGSSNSPLHF. CDR3 nucleotides: TGTGCCTGGAGTGTAAGGGGGTTTGCAGGGGGCTCTTCTAATTCACCCCTCCACTTT.

The chain recombines TRBV7-9 with TRBJ2-1; 10 bases line up with TRBD2. The CDR3 consists of 15 residues. The trim removed 5 bases at V and 10 bases at J, leaving 11 bases unmatched. Germline values: CDR1 SEHNR, CDR2 FQNEAQ (reference sequence). DNA for the CDR3: TGTGCCAGCAGCCCCAGCGGGGGGGCCTTGGACGAGCAGTTCTTC. Protein: CASSPSGGALDEQFF.

The chain joins TRBV5-1 to TRBJ2-3; 9 bases map to TRBD1. The J segment lost 4 bases and the V segment lost 4 bases, leaving 10 bases of the junction unmatched. Germline values: CDR1 SGHRS, CDR2 YFSETQ. CDR3 size: 16 residues. CDR3 in DNA: TGCGCCAGCAGCCTACGGACAGGGGAGATGGCAGATACGCAGTATTTT. It specifies CASSLRTGEMADTQYF.

V gene TRBV5-6 combines with J gene TRBJ1-2; no definite D call. Trimming cost V 4 bases and J 4 bases, with 17 bases left between them. Per the germline V gene, CDR1 is SGHDT and CDR2 is YYEEEE. This CDR3 is built from 15 residues. CDR3 nucleotides: TGTGCCAGCAGCCGAATACACGCCAGTGGCTATGGCTACACCTTC. Its translation: CASSRIHASGYGYTF. Full variable domain (remainder filled in from reference TRBV5-6 and TRBJ1-2): DAGVTQSPTHLIKTRGQQVTLRCSPKSGHDTVSWYQQALGQGPQFIFQYYEEEERQRGNFPDRFSGHQFPNYSSELNVNALLLGDSALYLCASSRIHASGYGYTFGSGTRLTVV.

This chain joins TRBV6-5 and TRBJ1-2, with D maybe TRBD1 (5 bases). The V and J ends lost 5 bases and 0 bases respectively, with 10 bases between them. Looked up from germline, CDR1 is MNHEY and CDR2 is SVGAGI. The CDR3 runs 14 residues. CDR3 amino acids: CASSARDSNYGYTF. The CDR3 coding sequence is TGTGCCAGCAGTGCCAGGGACTCTAACTATGGCTACACCTTC.

J is TRBJ1-1 and V is TRBV2; D might be TRBD1 (6 bases). Deletions cut 6 bases from V and 9 bases from J, with 17 bases between. Germline CDR1 is SNHLY and CDR2 is FYNNEI. The CDR3 length is 13 residues. The CDR3 DNA follows: TGTGCCAGCAGGGGGGCCTCCCTCACCAAAGCTTTCTTT. It translates to CASRGASLTKAFF.

This chain uses TRBV21-1 with TRBJ2-1; TRBD2 is taken as the D call from the table, unchecked against the DNA. TRBV21-1 is a known pseudogene. The length of the CDR3 is 18 residues. The CDR3 spells CASSKPTTSGGSYNEQFF. The CDR3 DNA reads TGTGCCAGCAGCAAGCCTACGACTAGCGGGGGCTCCTACAATGAGCAGTTCTTC.

The V call is TRBV5-1, the J call TRBJ1-4; D call uncertain. The length of the CDR3 is 13 residues. Trimming removed 1 base at V and 7 bases at J, with 8 bases between. Germline values: CDR1 SGHRS, CDR2 YFSETQ. The CDR3 is CASSLSGGEKLFF. The DNA for the CDR3 is TGCGCCAGCAGCTTGTCGGGAGGTGAAAAACTGTTTTTT.

The CDR3: CASSEQTLQPQHF. CDR3 in DNA: TGTGCCAGCAGTGAACAGACTCTTCAGCCCCAGCATTTT. V usage is TRBV6-1 and J usage is TRBJ1-5, with D unclear. V was pared by 2 bases and J by 6 bases, with 8 bases between. The CDR3 spans 13 residues. CDR1 and CDR2 (germline): MNHNS, SASEGT.

The chain recombines TRBV6-5 with TRBJ1-1, with 7 bases matching TRBD1. CDR1 and CDR2 (germline): MNHEY, SVGAGI. This CDR3 is built from 14 residues. V shed 0 bases, J shed 6 bases, and the junction held 4 bases outside the gene matches. In nucleotides, the CDR3 is TGTGCCAGCAGTTACTCGACAGGGTTCTCTGAAGCTTTCTTT. Its protein is CASSYSTGFSEAFF.

The V gene is TRBV29-1, the J gene TRBJ2-7; maybe TRBD1 (6 bases). The CDR3 runs 12 residues. The germline V gene has CDR1 SQVTM and CDR2 ANQGSEA. The V gene lost 6 bases and the J gene lost 2 bases, with 11 bases spanning the gap. CDR3 coding DNA: TGCAGCGTAAAGGGGGACACCTACGAGCAGTACTTC. Protein: CSVKGDTYEQYF.

This rearrangement joins TRBV19 to TRBJ1-5; D perhaps matches TRBD1 (5 bases). Trimming shortened V by 1 base and J by 5 bases, and 6 bases separated the two germline ends. This CDR3 is 13 amino acids long. CDR1 and CDR2 from the germline V gene are LNHDA and SQIVND (reference sequence). The CDR3 nucleotides read TGTGCCAGTAGTATAGGCAGGGATCAGCCCCAGCATTTT. Translating it yields CASSIGRDQPQHF.

In nucleotides, the CDR3 is TGTGCCAGCAGCTCCCCCGGGACTAGCGGATACAATGAGCAGTTCTTC. Its translation is CASSSPGTSGYNEQFF. This sequence joins TRBV11-3 and TRBJ2-1, with 11 nucleotides matching TRBD2. J lost 4 bases, V lost 4 bases, and 6 bases had no gene match. Per germline, CDR1 SGHNT and CDR2 YENEEA. The CDR3 runs 16 residues.

This chain connects TRBV7-2 to TRBJ2-3; 7 bases match TRBD2. Germline V gives CDR1 SGHTA, CDR2 FQGNSA. The CDR3 sequence is 15 residues long. J lost 1 base, V lost 3 bases, and 4 bases had no gene match. CDR3 in DNA: TGTGCCAGCAGCTTCCTGGGGGGGGGCACAGATACGCAGTATTTT. It is translated as CASSFLGGGTDTQYF.

The rearrangement links TRBV18 to TRBJ2-1, with 7 bases aligning to TRBD1. The CDR3 extends over 17 amino acids. Unmatched junction bases numbered 10, after V lost 0 bases and J lost 5 bases. Looked up from germline, CDR1 is KGHSH and CDR2 is LQKENI. CDR3 coding DNA: TGTGCCAGCTCACCACCGGGACAGCTGACAGCAAACAATGAGCAGTTCTTC. As protein: CASSPPGQLTANNEQFF.

V is TRBV29-1 and J is TRBJ2-7, with 10 bases aligning to TRBD2. This CDR3 has 13 amino acids. The germline V gene has CDR1 SQVTM and CDR2 ANQGSEA. Trimming took 7 bases from V and 2 from J; bases not matched to a gene: 5. Written as DNA, the CDR3 is TGCAGCGACCGACTAGCGGGCGCCTACGAGCAGTACTTC. Protein: CSDRLAGAYEQYF.